The present T cell receptor (beta chain) was sequenced within a study of T cell repertoires and HLA-DP antigens. The CDR3 has 11 residues. Trimming stripped 6 bases from V and 5 bases from J, with 7 bases between. Germline loops: CDR1 SGHTA, CDR2 FQGNSA. Sequenced by immunoSEQ multiplex PCR; TCRdb stores in-frame clones only, minus some. The profile shows about 110,000 clones, around 93% of them singletons. In this sample, this clone turned up once. What it recognizes is unknown. The sequenced sample consisted of CD4+ T cells from PBMCs. This TCR was recovered from a woman between 18 and 30 years old in good health and CMV-seronegative. V gene TRBV7-2 combines with J gene TRBJ2-5; D gene ambiguous. This chain's CDR3 is CASRRWETQYF. The CDR3 bases are TGTGCCAGCAGGCGGTGGGAGACCCAGTACTTC.